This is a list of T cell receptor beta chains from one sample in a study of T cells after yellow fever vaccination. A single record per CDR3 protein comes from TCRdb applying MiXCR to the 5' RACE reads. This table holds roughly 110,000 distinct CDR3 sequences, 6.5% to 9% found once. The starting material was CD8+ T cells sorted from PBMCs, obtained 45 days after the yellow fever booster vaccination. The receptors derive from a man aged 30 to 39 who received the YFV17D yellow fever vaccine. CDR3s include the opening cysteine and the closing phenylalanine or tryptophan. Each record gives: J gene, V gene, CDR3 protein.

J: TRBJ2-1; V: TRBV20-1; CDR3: CSARDMRLAGNPRYEQFF
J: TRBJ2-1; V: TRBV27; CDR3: CASSLSGIDEQFF
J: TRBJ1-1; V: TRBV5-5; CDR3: CASSSTGGVAFF
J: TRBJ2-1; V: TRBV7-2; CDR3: CASSGRQEDNEQFF
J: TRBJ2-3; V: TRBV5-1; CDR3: CASSYLPGDTQYF
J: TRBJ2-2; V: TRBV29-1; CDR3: CSVVLAEVTGELFF
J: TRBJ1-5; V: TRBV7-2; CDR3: CASSLVGVRNQPQHF
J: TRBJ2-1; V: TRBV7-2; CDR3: CASSFGLANEQFF
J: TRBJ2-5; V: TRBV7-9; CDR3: CASSFPGWETQYF
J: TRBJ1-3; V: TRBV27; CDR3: CASRPGQYTGYGNTIYF
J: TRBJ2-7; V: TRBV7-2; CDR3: CASSHRDRHYEQYF
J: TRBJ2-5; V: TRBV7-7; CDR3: CASRPTGFTEETQYF
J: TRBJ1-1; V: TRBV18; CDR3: CASSPAGTVNTEAFF
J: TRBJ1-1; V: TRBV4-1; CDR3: CASSTGNTEAFF
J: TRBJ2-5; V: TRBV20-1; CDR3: CSARSLQGQYQETQYF
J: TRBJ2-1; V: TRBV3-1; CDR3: CASSQEHGFEQFF
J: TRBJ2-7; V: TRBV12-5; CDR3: CASGPGVPYEQYF
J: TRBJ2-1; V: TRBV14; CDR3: CASSQGPYNEQFF
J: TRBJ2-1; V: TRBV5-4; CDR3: CASSSGAAGTSEQFF
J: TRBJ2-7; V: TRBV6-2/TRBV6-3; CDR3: CASSYGAGFEQYF
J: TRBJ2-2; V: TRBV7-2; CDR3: CASSADGPSTGELFF
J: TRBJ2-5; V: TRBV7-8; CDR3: CASSLEAWDTQYF
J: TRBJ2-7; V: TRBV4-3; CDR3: CASSPYWGSDYEQYF
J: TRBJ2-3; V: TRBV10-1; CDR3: CASSSGSDTDTQYF
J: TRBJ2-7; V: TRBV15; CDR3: CATSRTGVKNEQYF
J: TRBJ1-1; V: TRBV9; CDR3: CASSVGSSLHEAFF
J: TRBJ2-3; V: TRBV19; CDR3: CASATSLDTQYF
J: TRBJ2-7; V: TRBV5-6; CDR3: CASSHTSGYEQYF
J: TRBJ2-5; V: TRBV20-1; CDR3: CSAQTRRTETQYF
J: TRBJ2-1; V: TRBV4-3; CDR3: CATSGSSYNEQFF
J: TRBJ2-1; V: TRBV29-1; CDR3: CSVEDLNEQFF
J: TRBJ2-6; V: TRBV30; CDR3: CASEGQHTRSGANVLTF
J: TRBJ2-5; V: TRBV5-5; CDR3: CASSLRGNQETQYF
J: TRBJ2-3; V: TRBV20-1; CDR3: CSARGTRKEYF
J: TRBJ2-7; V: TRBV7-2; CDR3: CASSFFSGSSYEQYF
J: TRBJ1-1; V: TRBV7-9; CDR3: CASSSRTGVNTEAFF
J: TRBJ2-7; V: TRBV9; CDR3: CASSGGSAGSSSEQYF
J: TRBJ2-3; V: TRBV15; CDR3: CATSRDSGGGSSGDTQYF
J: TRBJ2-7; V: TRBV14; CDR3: CASTPRGHYEQYF